This T cell receptor beta chain was found in a study of cytomegalovirus exposure and HLA in healthy donors. The study, taken as a whole, reports: It was reportedly the case that the classifier diagnosed cytomegalovirus status with high specificity and sensitivity.

Researchers ran the PCR with 60 Vbeta and 13 Jbeta primers. Sequenced by immunoSEQ multiplex PCR; TCRdb stores in-frame clones only, minus some. Of over 150,000 clones in the sample, about four fifths were seen once. On this clone itself: Its antigen is as yet unknown.

The CDR3 runs to 14 residues. Germline CDR1 SGHKS, CDR2 YYEKEE (reference sequence). V was trimmed by 0 bases and J by 4 bases, leaving 10 bases between them. The genes are TRBV5-5 and TRBJ1-1, with a tentative D call TRBD1 (6 bases). Material: PBMCs. This clonotype was obtained from a male donor in good health and CMV-seronegative. CDR3 DNA sequence: TGTGCCAGCAGCTTGGTGAGCAGGGGCACTGAAGCTTTCTTT. It encodes CASSLVSRGTEAFF.